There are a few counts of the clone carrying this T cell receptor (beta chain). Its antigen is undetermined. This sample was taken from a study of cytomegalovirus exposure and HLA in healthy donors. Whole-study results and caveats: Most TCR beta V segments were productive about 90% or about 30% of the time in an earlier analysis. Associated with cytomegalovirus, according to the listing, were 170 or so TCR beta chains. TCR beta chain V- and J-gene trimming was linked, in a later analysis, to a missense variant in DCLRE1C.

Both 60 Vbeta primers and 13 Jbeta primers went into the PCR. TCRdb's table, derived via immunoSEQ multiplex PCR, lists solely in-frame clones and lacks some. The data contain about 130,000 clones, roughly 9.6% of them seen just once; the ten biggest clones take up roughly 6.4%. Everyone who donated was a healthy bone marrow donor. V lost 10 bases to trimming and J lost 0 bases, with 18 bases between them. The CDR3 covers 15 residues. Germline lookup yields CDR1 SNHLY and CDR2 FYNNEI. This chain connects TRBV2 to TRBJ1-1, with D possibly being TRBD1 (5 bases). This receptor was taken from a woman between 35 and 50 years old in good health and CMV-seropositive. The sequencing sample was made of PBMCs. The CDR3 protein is CATGTSSMMNTEAFF. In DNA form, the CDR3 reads TGTGCCACAGGGACTTCTTCCATGATGAACACTGAAGCTTTCTTT. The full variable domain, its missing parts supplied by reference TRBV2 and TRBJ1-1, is EPEVTQTPSHQVTQMGQEVILRCVPISNHLYFYWYRQILGQKVEFLVSFYNNEISEKSEIFDDQFSVERPDGSNFTLKIRSTKLEDSAMYFCATGTSSMMNTEAFFGQGTRLTVV.